The 20 T cell receptor beta chains presented below share a single source sample, sequenced in a study of blood T cell repertoires in COVID-19. Sequencing used immunoSEQ multiplex PCR; TCRdb keeps in-frame clones, though not all of them. The data contain about 68,000 clones, 80% to 95% of them singletons. Sequences were obtained from peripheral blood. Receptors were obtained from a woman aged 60-70 years with active COVID-19.

The chain links TRBV18 to TRBJ2-1, with D maybe TRBD2 (6 bases). Germline CDR1 KGHSH, CDR2 LQKENI. Between the trimmed V and J ends, which lost 3 bases and 4 bases, there was a span of 13 bases. This CDR3 is 15 amino acids long. CDR3 in amino acids: CASSPLAEGYNEQFF. CDR3 nucleotides: TGTGCCAGCTCACCCTTAGCGGAGGGATACAATGAGCAGTTCTTC.

This sequence joins TRBV6-5 and TRBJ2-1; a weak D match, TRBD2 (5 bases). Germline CDR1 reads MNHEY; CDR2 reads SVGAGI. V lost 2 bases to trimming and J lost 0 bases, with 5 bases between them. The CDR3 spans 14 residues. CDR3 bases: TGTGCCAGCAGTTACGGGAGCTCCTACAATGAGCAGTTCTTC. This encodes CASSYGSSYNEQFF.

This sequence joins TRBV27 and TRBJ2-1, with TRBD2 identical over 7 bases. CDR1 is MNHEY, CDR2 SMNVEV, per germline (reference sequence). The CDR3 has 16 residues. V shed 3 bases and J 6 bases; nucleotides not matched to a gene: 11. This chain's CDR3 is CASSFWSAGVGNEQFF. CDR3 in DNA: TGTGCCAGCAGTTTCTGGTCGGCGGGAGTGGGCAATGAGCAGTTCTTC.

The rearrangement uses TRBV5-1 and TRBJ2-1, with 7 bases that match TRBD2. Per germline, CDR1 SGHRS and CDR2 YFSETQ. This CDR3 comprises 15 residues. Trimming removed 4 bases from V and 4 bases from J; junction bases left unmatched: 8. CDR3 sequence (DNA): TGCGCCAGCAGCCCCGGGGCTAGCGGATACAATGAGCAGTTCTTC. It codes for CASSPGASGYNEQFF.

The rearrangement joins TRBV10-1 to TRBJ2-5, with 8 nucleotides matching TRBD1. Germline V gives CDR1 WNHNN, CDR2 SYGVQD (reference sequence). CDR3 length: 13 residues. V shed 4 bases and J 2 bases; nucleotides not matched to a gene: 0. The CDR3 DNA reads as TGCGCCAGCAGTGGGGACAGGCAAGAGACCCAGTACTTC. Translated, it gives CASSGDRQETQYF.

The rearrangement uses TRBV5-1 and TRBJ2-3; 8 nucleotides align to TRBD1. With 4 bases clipped from V and 3 bases from J, the junction kept 4 bases outside the gene matches. There are 14 residues in the CDR3. Germline values: CDR1 SGHRS, CDR2 YFSETQ. The CDR3 here is CASSGGQVTDTQYF. The CDR3 nucleotides are TGCGCCAGCAGCGGGGGACAGGTTACAGATACGCAGTATTTT.

The rearrangement uses TRBV3-1 (or the pseudogene TRBV3-2) and TRBJ1-1; D not resolved. The CDR3 is 16 amino acids. Germline values: CDR1 LGHDT, CDR2 YNNKEL (reference sequence). Deletions cut 5 bases from V and 4 bases from J, with 20 bases between. Here the CDR3 DNA reads TGTGCCAGCAGCACAATCGACGGACTCCCGGGCACTGAAGCTTTCTTT. It codes for CASSTIDGLPGTEAFF.

The V gene is TRBV19, the J gene TRBJ1-2; 8 nucleotides agree with TRBD1. Germline V CDR1 and CDR2: LNHDA, SQIVND (reference sequence). V shed 6 bases and J 8 bases; nucleotides not matched to a gene: 5. The CDR3 sequence is 12 residues long. This CDR3 reads CASSRTGIGYTF. The CDR3 nucleotides are TGTGCCAGTAGCCGGACAGGGATAGGCTACACCTTC.

This chain links TRBV19 with TRBJ1-5, with D possibly matching TRBD1 (5 bases). The V gene's germline CDR1 is LNHDA and CDR2 SQIVND (reference sequence). The CDR3 runs to 16 residues. Deletions cut 2 bases from V and 4 bases from J, with 15 bases between. CDR3 in amino acids: CASSIRPGAGNQPQHF. The CDR3 bases are TGTGCCAGTAGTATACGGCCCGGGGCGGGGAATCAGCCCCAGCATTTT.

V and J are TRBV6-6 and TRBJ2-3, with a weak D call TRBD2 (5 bases). The V gene lost 6 bases and the J gene lost 9 bases, with 10 bases spanning the gap. The germline V gene encodes CDR1 MNHNY and CDR2 SVGAGI (reference sequence). This CDR3 is 11 amino acids long. The DNA of the CDR3 is TGTGCCAGCAGCCATGAGGGAACGCAGTATTTT. Translation gives CASSHEGTQYF.

This CDR3 is CASSPASGYNTGELFF. DNA of the CDR3: TGTGCCAGCAGCCCCGCCAGCGGGTATAACACCGGGGAGCTGTTTTTT. V gene TRBV2 combines with J gene TRBJ2-2, with D possibly matching TRBD2 (6 bases). CDR1 and CDR2 from the germline V gene are SNHLY and FYNNEI. The CDR3 spans 16 residues. Trimming left V 6 bases short and J 2 bases short, with 16 bases between.

The chain employs TRBV5-4 and TRBJ2-4; 10 nucleotides match TRBD1. The germline V gene encodes CDR1 SGHNT and CDR2 YYREEE (reference sequence). V lost 4 bases and J lost 8; bases outside the gene matches: 3. CDR3 size: 13 residues. The CDR3 sequence: CASSGDRGDIQYF. For the CDR3, the DNA is TGTGCCAGCAGCGGGGACAGGGGAGACATTCAGTACTTC.

The V call is TRBV5-6, the J call TRBJ2-1; 14 bases match TRBD2. Germline values: CDR1 SGHDT, CDR2 YYEEEE. With 3 bases clipped from V and 6 bases from J, the junction kept 5 bases outside the gene matches. The CDR3 spans 16 residues. The CDR3 coding sequence is TGTGCCAGCAGCTCGGGACTAGCGGGAGTCGGCAATGAGCAGTTCTTC. Translation gives CASSSGLAGVGNEQFF.

This rearrangement joins TRBV27 to TRBJ1-5; tentative D call: TRBD1 (6 bases). Trimming removed 5 bases from V and 0 bases from J, with 8 bases in between. CDR1 is MNHEY and CDR2 is SMNVEV in the germline V gene (reference sequence). This CDR3 spans 14 amino acids. Written as DNA, the CDR3 is TGTGCCAGCAGTGAGGGGGTTAGCAATCAGCCCCAGCATTTT. It codes for CASSEGVSNQPQHF.

The V gene is TRBV7-9, the J gene TRBJ2-3; 7 bases match TRBD1. With V trimmed by 5 bases and J by 3 bases, 11 bases remained unmatched. The CDR3 covers 16 residues. Germline CDR1 SEHNR, CDR2 FQNEAQ (reference sequence). The CDR3 sequence: CASSPPTGVVTDTQYF. CDR3 in DNA: TGTGCCAGCAGCCCCCCCACAGGGGTGGTGACAGATACGCAGTATTTT.

This chain uses TRBV30 with TRBJ1-6; no clear D. Germline-derived CDR1 and CDR2 are GTSNPN and SVGIG (reference sequence). The CDR3 has 12 amino acids. Trimming removed 5 bases at V and 7 bases at J, with 9 bases between. CDR3: CAWRLRNSPLHF. In DNA form, the CDR3 reads TGTGCCTGGCGGCTGAGGAATTCACCCCTCCACTTT.

The chain links TRBV28 to TRBJ1-1, with D maybe TRBD1 (5 bases). The CDR3 runs 15 residues. The germline V gene has CDR1 MDHEN and CDR2 SYDVKM. Trimming cost V 1 base and J 3 bases, with 12 bases left between them. CDR3 region: CASSLFGGGDTEAFF. The DNA for the CDR3 is TGTGCCAGCAGTTTATTTGGGGGAGGGGACACTGAAGCTTTCTTT.

The rearrangement uses TRBV6-2 or TRBV6-3 and TRBJ2-7; tentatively, D is TRBD2 (6 bases). The V end lost 5 bases, the J end lost 2 bases, and 13 bases lay between the germline ends. This CDR3 is built from 14 residues. The germline CDR1 and CDR2 sequences are MNHEY and SVGEGT. DNA of the CDR3: TGTGCCAGCAGTCGAGGACTATTTGCCTACGAGCAGTACTTC. This translates into CASSRGLFAYEQYF.

V gene TRBV5-1 combines with J gene TRBJ2-1, with a tentative D call TRBD1 (6 bases). Between the trimmed V and J ends, which lost 1 base and 2 bases, there was a span of 16 bases. Per the germline V gene, CDR1 is SGHRS and CDR2 is YFSETQ. The CDR3 spans 17 residues. CDR3 in amino acids: CASSLNRSRGTYNEQFF. The CDR3, as DNA: TGCGCCAGCAGCTTGAACAGATCCAGGGGAACCTACAATGAGCAGTTCTTC.

This clone was seen a single time. The CDR3 nucleotides are TGTGCCAGCAGTTACCCGGCTGACAGGGCCTTTTTTGGCTACACCTTC. It translates to CASSYPADRAFFGYTF. The V gene is TRBV6-6, the J gene TRBJ1-2, with 7 bases aligning to TRBD1. The V gene's germline CDR1 is MNHNY and CDR2 SVGAGI (reference sequence). V was pared by 2 bases and J by 7 bases, with 13 bases of the junction left unmatched. The CDR3 is 16 residues long.